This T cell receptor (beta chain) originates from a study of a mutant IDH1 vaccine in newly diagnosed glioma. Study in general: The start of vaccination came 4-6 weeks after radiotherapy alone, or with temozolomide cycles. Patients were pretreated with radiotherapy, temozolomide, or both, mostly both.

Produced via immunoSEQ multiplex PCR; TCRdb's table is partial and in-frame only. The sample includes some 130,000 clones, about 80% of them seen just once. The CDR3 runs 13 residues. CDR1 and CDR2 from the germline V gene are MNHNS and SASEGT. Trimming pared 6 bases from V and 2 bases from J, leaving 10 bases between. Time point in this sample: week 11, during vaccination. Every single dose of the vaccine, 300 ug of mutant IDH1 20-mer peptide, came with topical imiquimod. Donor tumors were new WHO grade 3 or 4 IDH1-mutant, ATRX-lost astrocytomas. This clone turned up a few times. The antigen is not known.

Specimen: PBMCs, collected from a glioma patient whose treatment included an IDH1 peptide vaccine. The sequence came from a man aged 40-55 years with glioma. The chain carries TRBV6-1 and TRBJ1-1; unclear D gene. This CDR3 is CASSRLINTEAFF. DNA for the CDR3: TGTGCCAGCAGCCGACTGATTAACACTGAAGCTTTCTTT.